A single sample gave rise to the 19 T cell receptor beta chains below, sequenced in a study of blood T cell repertoires in COVID-19. Assay used: immunoSEQ multiplex PCR; TCRdb lists only in-frame clones, some missing. The table includes some 250,000 clones, around 90% detected once. The sample comprised PBMCs or T cells enriched from blood (not recorded which). The source is a woman aged 40 to 50 with acute COVID-19.

V and J are TRBV12-3 or TRBV12-4 and TRBJ1-3; no reliable D call. Trimming left V 6 bases short and J 4 bases short, with 10 bases between. CDR3 length: 13 residues. The CDR3 DNA reads as TGTGCCAGCAGAGCGACGGAAGGAAACACCATATATTTT. Protein product: CASRATEGNTIYF.

This chain uses TRBV6-5 with TRBJ2-5; 8 bases are a match to TRBD2. The germline V gene has CDR1 MNHEY and CDR2 SVGAGI. The CDR3 length is 14 residues. V shed 6 bases, J shed 4 bases, and the junction held 7 bases outside the gene matches. The CDR3 region is CASRQSGRLETQYF. The CDR3, as DNA: TGTGCCAGCAGACAAAGCGGGAGACTAGAGACCCAGTACTTC.

The chain links TRBV6-5 to TRBJ2-2; D is unresolved. There are 12 residues in the CDR3. V lost 7 bases to trimming and J lost 4 bases, with 7 bases between them. Germline V CDR1 and CDR2: MNHEY, SVGAGI. CDR3 sequence (DNA): TGTGCCAGCACAGGTTCCACCGGGGAGCTGTTTTTT. Its translation: CASTGSTGELFF.

The rearrangement links TRBV11-2 to TRBJ2-4; a possible D gene is TRBD1 (5 bases). The germline CDR1 and CDR2 sequences are SGHAT and FQNNGV. Trimming took off 5 bases at V and 0 bases at J, with 14 bases between the two ends. The CDR3 totals 16 residues. The CDR3 bases are TGTGCCAGCAGCGCCACGATGGGGCTAGCCAAAAACATTCAGTACTTC. Residues: CASSATMGLAKNIQYF. The entire variable domain, with the rest obtained from reference TRBV11-2 and TRBJ2-4, is as follows: EAGVAQSPRYKIIEKRQSVAFWCNPISGHATLYWYQQILGQGPKLLIQFQNNGVVDDSQLPKDRFSAERLKGVDSTLKIQPAKLEDSAVYLCASSATMGLAKNIQYFGAGTRLSVL.

The gene calls are TRBV5-1 and TRBJ1-3; D is unclear. Trimming took off 0 bases at V and 2 bases at J, with 6 bases between the two ends. Germline V gene sequence: CDR1 SGHRS, CDR2 YFSETQ. The CDR3 runs 14 residues. Here the CDR3 reads CASSLAGTGNTIYF. Written as DNA, the CDR3 is TGCGCCAGCAGCTTGGCCGGTACTGGAAACACCATATATTTT.

The genes are TRBV28 and TRBJ1-6, with 9 bases lining up with TRBD1. After removal of 6 bases from V and 0 bases from J, the junction contained 9 bases not matched to a gene. This CDR3 spans 18 amino acids. In germline, CDR1 is MDHEN, CDR2 SYDVKM. The CDR3 bases are TGTGCCAGCAGACCAGGACAGGGGTTAAGCTCCTATAATTCACCCCTCCACTTT. As protein: CASRPGQGLSSYNSPLHF.

The chain has TRBV5-6 and TRBJ1-6; weak D call: TRBD1 (5 bases). The V and J ends lost 0 bases and 3 bases respectively, with 7 bases between them. In germline, CDR1 is SGHDT, CDR2 YYEEEE. The CDR3 contains 15 residues. CDR3 region: CASSLGTNYNSPLHF. The DNA for the CDR3 is TGTGCCAGCAGCTTGGGGACAAACTATAATTCACCCCTCCACTTT.

The chain combines TRBV19 with TRBJ2-7, with 11 bases matching TRBD1. CDR3 length: 15 amino acids. CDR1 and CDR2 from the germline V gene are LNHDA and SQIVND (reference sequence). V shed 5 bases and J 3 bases; nucleotides not matched to a gene: 6. The CDR3 nucleotides read TGTGCCAGTAGTCCCGGACAGGGGGCCATCTACGAGCAGTACTTC. This sequence encodes CASSPGQGAIYEQYF.

The genes are TRBV30 and TRBJ2-7; 9 bases align to TRBD1. V trimming: 2 bases; J trimming: 6 bases; junction bases outside the gene matches: 8. Germline-derived CDR1 and CDR2 are GTSNPN and SVGIG (reference sequence). This CDR3 has 14 amino acids. CDR3 DNA: TGTGCCTGGAGTTGGGACAGGGTATTGCGCGAGCAGTACTTC. It encodes CAWSWDRVLREQYF. Full variable domain (missing parts from reference TRBV30 and TRBJ2-7): SQTIHQWPATLVQPVGSPLSLECTVEGTSNPNLYWYRQAAGRGLQLLFYSVGIGQISSEVPQNLSASRPQDRQFILSSKKLLLSDSGFYLCAWSWDRVLREQYFGPGTRLTVT.

CDR3 in amino acids: CASSRGTGDGNTIYF. In DNA, the CDR3 is TGTGCCAGCTCACGTGGGACAGGGGATGGAAACACCATATATTTT. The V and J genes are TRBV18 and TRBJ1-3; 10 bases are a match to TRBD1. CDR1 is KGHSH, CDR2 LQKENI, per germline. This CDR3 has 15 amino acids. Trimming removed 4 bases from V and 3 bases from J; junction bases left unmatched: 3.

This clone was found once. The rearrangement joins TRBV7-8 to TRBJ1-3; D is uncertain. In germline, CDR1 is SGHVS, CDR2 FQNEAQ. The length of the CDR3 is 15 residues. Trimming took off 2 bases at V and 0 bases at J, with 8 bases between the two ends. In DNA, the CDR3 is TGTGCCAGCAGCTTAAACGCCTACTCTGGAAACACCATATATTTT. Translated, it gives CASSLNAYSGNTIYF. The full variable domain, its missing parts supplied by reference TRBV7-8 and TRBJ1-3, is GAGVSQSPRYKVAKRGQDVALRCDPISGHVSLFWYQQALGQGPEFLTYFQNEAQLDKSGLPSDRFFAERPEGSVSTLKIQRTQQEDSAVYLCASSLNAYSGNTIYFGEGSWLTVV.

This clone appeared a single time. V gene TRBV5-1 combines with J gene TRBJ2-2, with TRBD1 matching 9 bases. This CDR3 contains 15 residues. J lost 3 bases, V lost 4 bases, and 4 bases had no gene match. The germline CDR1 and CDR2 sequences are SGHRS and YFSETQ. The DNA for the CDR3 is TGCGCCAGCAGCAAGGGACAGGGTTACACCGGGGAGCTGTTTTTT. This translates into CASSKGQGYTGELFF.

The J gene is TRBJ1-1, the V gene TRBV3-1 (or the pseudogene TRBV3-2), with 9 bases matching TRBD1. The CDR3 has 15 residues. Germline-derived CDR1 and CDR2 are LGHDT and YNNKEL (reference sequence). Trimming at V came to 3 bases and at J to 5 bases, leaving 7 bases not matched to a gene. The CDR3 here is CASSQSGTGSTEAFF. The CDR3 DNA is TGTGCCAGCAGCCAGTCCGGGACAGGGTCGACTGAAGCTTTCTTT.

This clone came up once. The chain combines TRBV5-4 with TRBJ2-5, with 13 bases aligning to TRBD2. Losses at the gene ends were 0 bases for V and 5 bases for J; bases not matched to a gene: 1. Germline V gives CDR1 SGHNT, CDR2 YYREEE (reference sequence). The CDR3 is 15 residues long. The DNA of the CDR3 is TGTGCCAGCAGCTTGGAACTAGCGGGAGGGGAGACCCAGTACTTC. Encoded protein: CASSLELAGGETQYF.

The sample holds one count of this clone. This chain joins TRBV9 and TRBJ2-1; 9 bases are a match to TRBD1. The trim removed 3 bases at V and 7 bases at J, leaving 8 bases unmatched. Germline values: CDR1 SGDLS, CDR2 YYNGEE. The CDR3 spans 15 residues. CDR3 sequence: CASSARQGGWNEQFF. CDR3 bases: TGTGCCAGCAGCGCGAGACAGGGGGGTTGGAATGAGCAGTTCTTC.

V and J are TRBV6-5 and TRBJ1-2; 8 nucleotides align to TRBD1. Losses at the gene ends were 7 bases for V and 4 bases for J; bases not matched to a gene: 11. Germline loops: CDR1 MNHEY, CDR2 SVGAGI. The length of the CDR3 is 15 residues. The CDR3: CASTRTGQGTYGYTF. CDR3 nucleotide sequence: TGTGCCAGCACCAGAACTGGACAGGGAACCTATGGCTACACCTTC.

This chain uses TRBV7-2 with TRBJ2-1, with D perhaps matching TRBD2 (7 bases). Per germline, CDR1 SGHTA and CDR2 FQGNSA. CDR3 size: 17 residues. V shed 5 bases and J shed 5 bases, with 22 bases lying between them. CDR3 sequence reads: CASSALGAGATNNEQFF. The CDR3 nucleotides read TGTGCCAGCAGCGCCCTCGGGGCGGGGGCCACTAACAATGAGCAGTTCTTC.

The CDR3 loop is CASSLETSGSSRVYF. CDR3 in DNA: TGCGCCAGCAGCTTGGAGACTAGCGGGAGTTCCCGGGTGTACTTC. This chain connects TRBV5-1 to TRBJ2-5, with 12 bases that match TRBD2. This CDR3 region has 15 residues. Germline lookup yields CDR1 SGHRS and CDR2 YFSETQ. The V segment lost 0 bases and the J segment 13 bases; nucleotides outside the gene matches: 10.

The V and J genes are TRBV5-4 and TRBJ2-4, with TRBD1 identical over 8 bases. The CDR3 totals 14 residues. Trimming removed 4 bases from V and 5 bases from J; junction bases left unmatched: 5. The germline V gene has CDR1 SGHNT and CDR2 YYREEE (reference sequence). CDR3 loop: CASSLGDRQNIQYF. CDR3 DNA sequence: TGTGCCAGCAGCCTTGGGGACAGGCAAAACATTCAGTACTTC.